Reported below is one T cell receptor beta chain. The data stem from a study of blood T cell repertoires in COVID-19. This CDR3 spans 13 amino acids. J gave up 7 bases and V 4 bases, and 5 bases lay outside the gene matches. Germline CDR1 MGHRA, CDR2 YSYEKL. Profiled with immunoSEQ multiplex PCR; TCRdb holds only in-frame clones, not every one. The sample records approximately 100,000 clones, less than 90% being singletons. Input material: peripheral blood. This sequence joins TRBV4-1 and TRBJ2-3; 7 bases map to TRBD2. The source is a human donor in a cohort sampled during active COVID-19. As DNA, the CDR3 is TGCGCCAGCAGCCGGGAGGGACCGCATACGCAGTATTTT. This encodes CASSREGPHTQYF.